One sample yielded the 32 T cell receptor beta chains listed below, sequenced in a study of blood T cells in healthy people across ages. A sample-barcoded 5' primer and a J-beta primer mix were used in a second PCR of roughly 7 to 12 cycles. TCRdb independently ran MiXCR on the 5' RACE reads; one entry per CDR3 protein. The sample lists 1 million or so distinct CDR3 sequences; 20% to 25% were seen once. This same sample was also part of a study on T cells of mothers and their children.

Sequences were obtained from blood. The receptors originated from a girl aged 2 to 10 in good health.

The gene calls are TRBV7-9 and TRBJ1-4; TRBD1 is a possible D gene (6 bases). Germline values: CDR1 SEHNR, CDR2 FQNEAQ (reference sequence). The CDR3 runs to 14 residues. Trimming removed 5 bases at V and 4 bases at J, with 11 bases between. The CDR3 reads CASSGGFDNEKLFF. The CDR3 DNA follows: TGTGCCAGCAGCGGGGGCTTTGATAATGAAAAACTGTTTTTT.

This clonotype was seen a few times. This sequence joins TRBV27 and TRBJ1-1, with no clear D. The CDR3 sequence is 14 residues long. The V end was cut by 7 bases, the J end by 0 bases, with 12 bases between. Germline assignment: CDR1 MNHEY and CDR2 SMNVEV (reference sequence). The CDR3 region has the DNA TGTGCCAGCAACGTCGCGGCTATGAACACTGAAGCTTTCTTT. Its protein product is CASNVAAMNTEAFF.

This clonotype was recorded a few times. This chain connects TRBV24-1 to TRBJ2-3; D is uncertain. V shed 4 bases and J shed 0 bases, with 16 bases lying between them. The germline CDR1 and CDR2 sequences are KGHDR and SFDVKD. This CDR3 spans 17 amino acids. DNA for the CDR3: TGTGCCACCAGTGACCTAACTAACGCGGCAAGCACAGATACGCAGTATTTT. Residues: CATSDLTNAASTDTQYF.

The rearrangement uses TRBV4-2 and TRBJ2-7; 8 nucleotides align to TRBD1. After removal of 3 bases from V and 3 bases from J, the junction contained 19 bases not matched to a gene. Germline V CDR1 and CDR2: LGHNA, YNFKEQ. This CDR3 has 19 amino acids. This CDR3 is CASSQGTGRLLFTIYEQYF. As DNA, the CDR3 is TGTGCCAGCAGCCAGGGGACAGGTAGACTACTATTCACCATCTACGAGCAGTACTTC.

This clonotype appeared many times. The chain carries TRBV4-3 and TRBJ2-1, with D possibly TRBD2 on 6 matching bases. V was clipped by 0 bases and J by 2 bases, with 11 bases between them. The CDR3 totals 16 residues. The germline gives CDR1 LGHNA, CDR2 YSLEER. This CDR3 reads CASSQDGTGPYNEQFF. The CDR3 nucleotides are TGCGCCAGCAGCCAAGATGGGACTGGGCCCTACAATGAGCAGTTCTTC.

The sample holds a few counts of this clonotype. The V call is TRBV7-9, the J call TRBJ1-1; 10 bases are a match to TRBD1. V dropped 6 bases and J dropped 0; count of bases not matched to a gene: 10. The CDR3 totals 17 residues. Per germline, CDR1 SEHNR and CDR2 FQNEAQ (reference sequence). The chain's CDR3 is CASSFSGTGVMNTEAFF. The CDR3 coding sequence is TGTGCCAGCAGTTTTTCAGGGACAGGGGTCATGAACACTGAAGCTTTCTTT.

This clonotype was counted only a few times. The chain uses TRBV29-1 and TRBJ2-5; TRBD2 aligns across 10 bases. The J call may be mistaken, given a closer DNA end match to TRBJ2-1. The CDR3 sequence is 14 residues long. Germline CDR1 SQVTM, CDR2 ANQGSEA. For the CDR3, the DNA is TGCAGCGTGGAGAAGCGGGGGGGTGGCGATGAGCAGTTCTTC. Amino acids: CSVEKRGGGDEQFF.

The V and J genes are TRBV12-5 and TRBJ2-5; TRBD2 agrees at 7 bases. Gene TRBJ2-7 matches the end of the DNA better, so the J call may be wrong. Germline V gene data show CDR1 as LGHNT and CDR2 as FRNRAP. The CDR3 loop spans 14 amino acids. The CDR3 sequence: CASGPGEGPYEQYF. The DNA for the CDR3 is TGTGCTAGTGGTCCCGGGGAGGGTCCCTACGAGCAGTACTTC.

This clonotype has more than one count but fewer than ten. This rearrangement joins TRBV18 to TRBJ2-7; TRBD2 might be the D (5 bases). V dropped 10 bases and J dropped 2 bases, with 15 bases sitting between them. Germline lookup yields CDR1 KGHSH and CDR2 LQKENI. The CDR3 spans 13 residues. CDR3 loop: CATGVGEAYEQYF. In DNA, the CDR3 is TGTGCCACCGGGGTCGGAGAGGCCTACGAGCAGTACTTC. The full variable domain, in which reference TRBV18 and TRBJ2-7 provide the parts outside the CDR3, is NAGVMQNPRHLVRRRGQEARLRCSPMKGHSHVYWYRQLPEEGLKFMVYLQKENIIDESGMPKERFSAEFPKEGPSILRIQQVVRGDSAAYFCATGVGEAYEQYFGPGTRLTVT.

This rearrangement joins TRBV20-1 to TRBJ2-5, with D possibly matching TRBD2 (6 bases). The closer fit of TRBJ2-1 to the DNA end suggests the J call may be wrong. Per the germline V gene, CDR1 is DFQATT and CDR2 is SNEGSKA (reference sequence). CDR3 length: 16 residues. DNA of the CDR3: TGCAGTGCTAGATTCAAACAAGGACTATTATACAATGAGCAGTTCTTC. Its protein is CSARFKQGLLYNEQFF.

The CDR3 loop reads CASSYVDYNEQFF. The CDR3 nucleotides are TGTGCCAGCAGTTACGTTGATTACAATGAGCAGTTCTTC. The chain recombines TRBV6-2 or TRBV6-3 with TRBJ2-5, with D uncertain. The J call may be wrong; the DNA end is better matched by TRBJ2-1. The CDR3 is 13 amino acids. Germline CDR1 MNHEY, CDR2 SVGEGT.

This clonotype was recorded a few times. The V gene is TRBV6-1, the J gene TRBJ2-5, with a weak D call TRBD1 (6 bases). The CDR3 sequence is 19 residues long. Trimming removed 2 bases at V and 5 bases at J, with 27 bases between. Germline V gives CDR1 MNHNS, CDR2 SASEGT. CDR3 DNA sequence: TGTGCCAGCAGTGAATGGTTAGGCAGGGGCGTTCAGTTAGGGGAGACCCAGTACTTC. It is translated as CASSEWLGRGVQLGETQYF.

V is TRBV20-1 and J is TRBJ1-5; 8 positions match TRBD1. Germline CDR1 reads DFQATT; CDR2 reads SNEGSKA (reference sequence). This CDR3 comprises 13 residues. With V trimmed by 5 bases and J by 6 bases, 6 bases remained unmatched. The CDR3 region has the DNA TGCAGTGCTGGTGACAGGGGAGGTCAGCCCCAGCATTTT. Translated: CSAGDRGGQPQHF.

The DNA of the CDR3 is TGTGCCAGCAGCCAAGTCGGGACAGGGACTTACAATGAGCAGTTCTTC. Residues: CASSQVGTGTYNEQFF. The gene calls are TRBV14 and TRBJ2-1; the match to TRBD1 covers 9 bases. The ends lost 1 base at V and 4 bases at J; junction bases unmatched: 5. The CDR3 is made up of 16 amino acids. The germline CDR1 and CDR2 sequences are SGHDN and FVKESK.

This chain connects TRBV27 to TRBJ2-5; D is perhaps TRBD1 (5 bases). The germline CDR1 and CDR2 sequences are MNHEY and SMNVEV (reference sequence). The length of the CDR3 is 15 residues. Trimming left V 7 bases short and J 2 bases short, with 17 bases between. The CDR3 nucleotides are TGTGCCAGCACCATTTCAGGGCTGGTTCAAGAGACCCAGTACTTC. Protein product: CASTISGLVQETQYF.

This clonotype showed up just a few times. This rearrangement joins TRBV7-6 to TRBJ2-1, with D possibly TRBD1 on 5 matching bases. This CDR3 has 17 amino acids. Looked up from germline, CDR1 is SGHVS and CDR2 is FNYEAQ. The V end was cut by 3 bases, the J end by 0 bases, with 15 bases between. The CDR3 protein is CASSFTDSGFSYNEQFF. The CDR3 DNA sequence: TGTGCCAGCAGCTTTACGGATTCAGGGTTCTCCTACAATGAGCAGTTCTTC.

V usage is TRBV4-3 and J usage is TRBJ1-4, with D perhaps matching TRBD1 (5 bases). V lost 1 base, J lost 8 bases, and 14 bases lay in between. The CDR3 loop spans 15 amino acids. Germline V gene data show CDR1 as LGHNA and CDR2 as YSLEER. CDR3: CASSQGTGTNEKLFF. DNA for the CDR3: TGCGCCAGCAGCCAAGGTACCGGGACCAACGAAAAACTGTTTTTT.

This clonotype was counted a few times. This chain links TRBV11-2 with TRBJ2-2, with 14 nucleotides matching TRBD2. The CDR3 extends over 20 amino acids. The V gene end was trimmed by 5 bases and the J gene end by 4 bases; junction bases not matched to a gene: 15. The germline gives CDR1 SGHAT, CDR2 FQNNGV. In nucleotides, the CDR3 is TGTGCCAGCAGCACCCGAACCCTGGGACTAGCGGGAGTTTTCACCGGGGAGCTGTTTTTT. Its protein is CASSTRTLGLAGVFTGELFF.

The chain links TRBV20-1 to TRBJ2-1; TRBD1 aligns across 7 bases. This CDR3 spans 15 amino acids. CDR1 is DFQATT and CDR2 is SNEGSKA in the germline V gene (reference sequence). V dropped 1 base and J dropped 9; count of bases not matched to a gene: 12. As DNA, the CDR3 is TGCAGTGCTAGAGTTCCGGGACAGTCCATCCCTGAGCAGTTCTTC. This gives the protein CSARVPGQSIPEQFF.

This clonotype has only a few counts. The J gene is TRBJ2-5, the V gene TRBV5-1; the D call may be TRBD1 or TRBD2 (5 bases each). TRBJ2-7 explains the end of the DNA better; the J call may be wrong. The CDR3 loop spans 13 amino acids. Per germline, CDR1 SGHRS and CDR2 YFSETQ. CDR3 protein: CASSLGGAVEQYF. The DNA for the CDR3 is TGCGCCAGCAGCTTGGGAGGGGCAGTCGAGCAGTACTTC.

There are a few counts of this clonotype. This rearrangement joins TRBV4-2 to TRBJ2-7; D gene uncertain. CDR3 length equals 14 residues. The germline V and J ends were trimmed by 4 bases and 2 bases, with 12 bases remaining between them. Germline-derived CDR1 and CDR2 are LGHNA and YNFKEQ. CDR3 in amino acids: CASSPGSQAYEQYF. The CDR3 bases are TGTGCCAGCAGCCCGGGCAGCCAGGCCTACGAGCAGTACTTC.

CDR3 nucleotide sequence: TGCGCCAGCAGCTTGGTATTAGGGACAGAGAACACTGAAGCTTTCTTT. It yields the protein CASSLVLGTENTEAFF. The gene calls are TRBV5-1 and TRBJ1-1, with 7 bases lining up with TRBD1. Germline V gene sequence: CDR1 SGHRS, CDR2 YFSETQ. The trim removed 0 bases at V and 1 base at J, leaving 6 bases unmatched. The CDR3 extends over 16 amino acids.

The gene calls are TRBV7-8 and TRBJ1-1; D remains ambiguous. Trimming removed 5 bases at V and 3 bases at J, with 19 bases between. Germline assignment: CDR1 SGHVS and CDR2 FQNEAQ. CDR3 size: 16 residues. This CDR3 reads CASSPPARQEDTEAFF. Written as DNA, the CDR3 is TGTGCCAGCAGCCCCCCGGCTCGGCAGGAGGACACTGAAGCTTTCTTT. The complete variable domain, with remaining parts taken from reference TRBV7-8 and TRBJ1-1, reads GAGVSQSPRYKVAKRGQDVALRCDPISGHVSLFWYQQALGQGPEFLTYFQNEAQLDKSGLPSDRFFAERPEGSVSTLKIQRTQQEDSAVYLCASSPPARQEDTEAFFGQGTRLTVV.

The gene calls are TRBV7-8 and TRBJ1-5; 7 bases are shared with TRBD1. The V segment lost 2 bases and the J segment 2 bases; nucleotides outside the gene matches: 6. The CDR3 covers 16 residues. Germline loops: CDR1 SGHVS, CDR2 FQNEAQ. CDR3 loop: CASSLTTGWGNQPQHF. CDR3 bases: TGTGCCAGCAGCTTAACGACAGGGTGGGGCAATCAGCCCCAGCATTTT.

The V and J genes are TRBV12-3 or TRBV12-4 and TRBJ2-5; TRBD1 or TRBD2 may be the D gene (7 bases each). V gave up 6 bases and J gave up 2 bases, with 19 bases separating them. The length of the CDR3 is 16 residues. The CDR3 reads CASSLGRGRVQETQYF. In DNA form, the CDR3 reads TGTGCCAGCAGCCTGGGGAGGGGGCGCGTACAAGAGACCCAGTACTTC.

The chain couples TRBV7-2 to TRBJ1-6; D uncertain. V was pared by 5 bases and J by 10 bases, with 15 bases between. This CDR3 spans 14 amino acids. The V gene's germline CDR1 is SGHTA and CDR2 FQGNSA. DNA for the CDR3: TGTGCCAGCAGCCCCATGAGGACGGGATCACCCCTCCACTTT. Amino acids: CASSPMRTGSPLHF. Complete variable domain (other parts from reference TRBV7-2 and TRBJ1-6): GAGVSQSPSNKVTEKGKDVELRCDPISGHTALYWYRQSLGQGLEFLIYFQGNSAPDKSGLPSDRFSAERTGGSVSTLTIQRTQQEDSAVYLCASSPMRTGSPLHFGNGTRLTVT.

The chain has TRBV2 and TRBJ1-2; D is unresolved. V gave up 4 bases and J gave up 10 bases, with 13 bases separating them. The CDR3 is made up of 12 amino acids. Germline loops: CDR1 SNHLY, CDR2 FYNNEI. CDR3 sequence: CASSATPGAYTF. The CDR3 DNA reads TGTGCCAGCAGTGCGACACCCGGTGCCTACACCTTC.

The rearrangement links TRBV6-5 to TRBJ2-7; 7 bases map to TRBD1. The CDR3 runs to 14 residues. CDR1 and CDR2 from the germline V gene are MNHEY and SVGAGI. V was pared by 6 bases and J by 2 bases, with 7 bases of the junction left unmatched. CDR3 nucleotide sequence: TGTGCCAGCAGCACACGGACAGGTACCTACGAGCAGTACTTC. Translation gives CASSTRTGTYEQYF.

This clonotype was seen only a few times. V is TRBV7-9 and J is TRBJ2-5; D is unresolved. This CDR3 is built from 13 residues. The germline V and J ends were trimmed by 7 bases and 5 bases, with 14 bases remaining between them. Germline CDR1 is SEHNR and CDR2 is FQNEAQ (reference sequence). DNA of the CDR3: TGTGCCAGCACCATAGACGCATTTGAGACCCAGTACTTC. Translating it yields CASTIDAFETQYF.

In its sample, this clonotype was seen a few times. The chain carries TRBV20-1 and TRBJ1-4, with no clear D. Germline V gene lookup returns CDR1 DFQATT and CDR2 SNEGSKA (reference sequence). Trimming removed 2 bases at V and 7 bases at J, with 14 bases between. The CDR3 spans 14 residues. The CDR3 here is CSARTWAMGEKLFF. Here the CDR3 DNA reads TGCAGTGCTAGAACGTGGGCTATGGGTGAAAAACTGTTTTTT.

This clonotype was observed a handful of times. One end of the junction does not line up with germline, which may come from a read error. The chain uses TRBV29-1 and TRBJ1-1; unclear D gene. Per germline, CDR1 SQVTM and CDR2 ANQGSEA. The CDR3 runs to 14 residues. This chain's CDR3 is CSVKDLGPSTEAFF. CDR3 DNA sequence: TGCAGCGTTAAAGATTTAGGACCGTCCACTGAAGCTTTCTTT.

This rearrangement joins TRBV10-3 to TRBJ1-4, with D maybe TRBD1 (5 bases). The CDR3 extends over 14 amino acids. V gave up 3 bases and J gave up 11 bases, with 16 bases separating them. Looked up from germline, CDR1 is ENHRY and CDR2 is SYGVKD. CDR3 amino acids: CAISEYKEPGKLFF. CDR3 nucleotides: TGTGCCATCAGTGAATACAAAGAACCAGGGAAACTGTTTTTT.